This T cell receptor (beta chain) was sequenced for a study of cytomegalovirus exposure and HLA in healthy donors (dated by TCRdb to about 2017). Describing the broader study: An earlier analysis of some 600 of the donors reported over 250 Gb of sequence data and 90 million to 120 million unique TCR beta sequences obtained from about 200 million T cells. Around 300 gigabases of sequencing data and approximately 85 million unique TCR sequences were included in an early release covering around 650 HLA-typed donors. Of the 300 to 500 genotyped donors, roughly 80% were placed in the genetic ancestry cluster associated with self-reported Caucasian donors. The study aimed to test whether signatures of past pathogen exposure could be identified by cataloging public T cell receptors. The study used immunosequencing to profile the T cell repertoires of approximately 650 subjects and linked those repertoires to cytomegalovirus serostatus. Along with the approximately 670-subject first cohort, a separate validation cohort of over a hundred different subjects was used. The study combined high-throughput TCR immunosequencing, statistical association of individual TCRs with disease status, and machine learning to predict cytomegalovirus infection status. To study patterns of TCR occurrence, a later analysis re-analyzed previously published TCR beta repertoires from hundreds of donors and added high-resolution HLA genotyping. The later analysis used no new phenotypic data to find candidate immune exposures, relying instead on TCR beta sequences and their occurrence across donors. An earlier analysis of roughly 600 of the donors used high-throughput TCR beta sequencing to judge whether each TCR beta V gene segment behaved as functional or pseudogenic. Donor age, sex, ethnicity and CMV serostatus were compiled alongside the repertoire data. A later genetic analysis used genome-wide SNP genotypes for about 55% of the 666 donors, treating that subset as a discovery cohort. Every repertoire in the discovery cohort had been generated on one and the same sequencing platform. HLA typing included class I and class II loci at four-digit resolution. The number of typed donors differed by locus: roughly 629-630 for A, B, C, DRB1 and DQB1; approximately 530 for DQA1; 606 for DPA1; and around 450 for DPB1. Because of strong linkage in the cohort, roughly five DR-DQ haplotypes were treated as single units for association and clustering. Across 300 to 500 genotyped donors of the cohort, an average of about 240,000 unique TCR beta nucleotide sequences per donor were sequenced, and approximately 17% of those sequences were non-productive. What the authors observed across the whole study: In a later analysis, about 16,000 TCR beta sequences were associated with specific HLA alleles at a false discovery rate of 0.05. Cytomegalovirus status was reported to be diagnosed by the classifier with high specificity and sensitivity in both the original and validation cohorts. Roughly uniform sequencing depth across donors was assumed in presence/absence analyses, although this assumption may not hold. A total of 150 to 200 TCR beta chains were listed by the study as associated with cytomegalovirus. In a later analysis, the rate of TCR association differed among HLA loci, with DRB1 alleles having the most associated TCRs and HLA-C alleles having the fewest. Most CMV-associated TCR beta chains appeared to be HLA-restricted in a later analysis, and the HLA associations seemed to be driven largely by CMV exposure. Roughly 15 rarely observed V segments, including chromosome 9 orphons, were excluded from the earlier analysis of several hundred of the donors because counts were too low. In this cohort, only TCR beta chains were sequenced, and detectable features were limited by the absence of alpha or paired-chain data. In a later analysis, HLA-associated TCR beta chains showed more clonal expansion and lower generation probabilities than non-associated chains that were equally common. Correlated functional status among segregating V segments might reflect linkage disequilibrium, but an unknown experimental factor could not be ruled out. In vitro tests confirmed that three of the cytomegalovirus-associated TCR beta chains recognize cytomegalovirus antigens. It was suggested by the authors that the approach could potentially be generalized to other disease states and immunological phenotypes. An earlier analysis of approximately 590 of the donors showed that most TCR beta V segments appeared in productive rearrangements either about 87% or about 30% of the time, which broadly matched IMGT annotations. A cluster of highly shared sequence variants was judged likely to be a technical artifact of the sequencing pipeline. CMV serostatus was the only immune exposure information available for the cohort. Compared with the roughly 670-donor mean, donors in an Asian-associated ancestry cluster had fewer N-insertions in productive TCRs, according to a later genetic analysis. A later genetic analysis associated a missense DCLRE1C variant with V-gene and J-gene trimming of TCR beta chains, and an independent cohort replicated the association. A further reported finding was that TCR beta sequences accurately predicted the HLA-A and HLA-B alleles for most subjects in the first cohort. A later analysis reported that several top co-occurrence clusters appeared linked to parvovirus B19, influenza, CMV and Epstein-Barr virus. When HLA alleles, especially DR and DQ, strongly co-occurred, attributing TCR associations to individual alleles was difficult. Most TCR sequences were seen in very few donors, while some public TCRs were found in many individuals. Because the 87-base-pair reads could not distinguish some IMGT-functional V segments, including TRBV6-2 and TRBV6-3, those segments were excluded. HLA typing was unavailable for some donors at each locus, so association tests used only the typed subset.

CDR1 is given as MNHEY and CDR2 as SMNVEV, both from the germline V gene (reference sequence). The CDR3 has 15 amino acids, counting the end cysteine and phenylalanine. Only the CDR3 DNA stays, 45 bases, in frame from base 1. The junction carries 17 bases between V and J, which are trimmed by 4 bases and 5 bases respectively. The library was generated by the immunoSEQ multiplex PCR assay. For the multiplex PCR, a mixture combining 60 forward primers for TCR Vbeta segments and 13 reverse primers for TCR Jbeta segments was used. Amplification of the CDR3 region of rearranged TCR beta genes was performed with a multiplex PCR assay on genomic DNA. The amplified TCR beta libraries were sequenced on the Illumina HiSeq System as 87-base-pair reads. As for how the authors treated the data: A later analysis counted tens of millions of unique TCR beta chains across the 550 to 750 repertoires, and roughly 11 million of these chains were shared by at least two donors. A nearest-neighbor algorithm error-corrected the raw reads and collapsed the reads into unique sequences, merging closely related sequences to remove PCR and sequencing errors. V, D and J gene segments were assigned by aligning CDR3 sequences to IMGT reference sequences. For a sequence to be retained, a match of at least six nucleotides was required to both a V gene segment and a J gene segment. A rearrangement counted as productive if the CDR3 had no stop codons and remained in frame with V and J, and every other rearrangement counted as non-productive. Following IMGT convention, CDR3 was defined as the stretch from the second conserved V-encoded cysteine to the conserved J-encoded phenylalanine. The earlier analysis of roughly 590 of the donors excluded any sequence lacking an unambiguous match to a single V gene segment. An earlier analysis of a few hundred of the donors classified V segments as functional when productive rearrangements were above 56.7% and as segregating when the standard deviation between donors was above 5%. A statistical classification framework was built to diagnose cytomegalovirus status from the catalog of TCR beta chain sequences. A later analysis assigned V and J genes by comparing TCR nucleotide sequences with IMGT/GENE-DB human TR gene sequences. In a later analysis, CDR3 sequences and most-parsimonious VDJ recombination scenarios were assigned using the TCRdist pipeline. In a later analysis, every TCR beta chain was defined by the combination of its CDR3 amino acid sequence and its V-gene family, and reads without a unique V-gene family were dropped. As a way to deal with suspected cross-contamination and a sequencing artifact, a later analysis dropped over 550 nucleotide sequences that were highly shared and had low generation probability. In a later analysis, a clonal expansion index for each public chain was calculated from normalized within-repertoire ranks of inferred template counts. In a later analysis, generation probabilities were computed using a VDJ recombination model fitted to out-of-frame rearrangements, and the results were checked against IGoR. A later analysis scored TCR-TCR, TCR-HLA and TCR-CMV co-occurrence with hypergeometric tests, applying a repertoire-size bias correction to TCR pairs. A later analysis estimated false discovery rates by permuting HLA or CMV assignments 20 times. In a later analysis, co-occurring TCRs were grouped with DBSCAN, and TCRdist sequence similarity was added when clustering was performed within HLA-allele-positive subsets. For co-occurrence clustering, repertoires with fewer than 30,000 or more than 120,000 public chains were excluded, along with roughly 5 repertoires with anomalous nucleotide sharing. In TCRdb, the immuneACCESS table is reduced to in-frame sequences with V and J assigned. These tables do not hold every clone; where another copy was compared, an unresolved V gene accounts for under half, and the others remain unexplained. The V and J calls and clone size were taken over from that table, and D and trimming were inferred from the DNA. The table for this sample lists 82,000 or so clones; roughly 72% of them were counted only once. The ten largest clones take up about 6.2% of the sample.

This clone was found a few times. Its specific antigen is unknown. The record has no base qualities; no much larger clone is one base away. The cohort comprised under 700 healthy bone marrow donors. All cohort members were sampled while nominally healthy, although unrecorded immune exposures were likely present. The donor was CMV seropositive and was included in the group of 250 to 350 seropositive cohort members. Every donor gave a peripheral blood sample, and the peripheral blood mononuclear cells from that sample were used for TCR beta sequencing. Genomic DNA was extracted from the blood cell samples with the Qiagen DNeasy Blood Extraction Kit.

The TCR comes from a woman aged 50 to 65 in good health and CMV-seropositive. Sequenced: PBMCs. The sequence is built from TRBV27 and TRBJ2-5, with a weak D call of TRBD1 (5 bases match). The sequenced DNA: TGTGCCAGCAGTTCTACCGCGGCCAGGGCGGAGACCCAGTACTTC. This encodes CASSSTAARAETQYF.